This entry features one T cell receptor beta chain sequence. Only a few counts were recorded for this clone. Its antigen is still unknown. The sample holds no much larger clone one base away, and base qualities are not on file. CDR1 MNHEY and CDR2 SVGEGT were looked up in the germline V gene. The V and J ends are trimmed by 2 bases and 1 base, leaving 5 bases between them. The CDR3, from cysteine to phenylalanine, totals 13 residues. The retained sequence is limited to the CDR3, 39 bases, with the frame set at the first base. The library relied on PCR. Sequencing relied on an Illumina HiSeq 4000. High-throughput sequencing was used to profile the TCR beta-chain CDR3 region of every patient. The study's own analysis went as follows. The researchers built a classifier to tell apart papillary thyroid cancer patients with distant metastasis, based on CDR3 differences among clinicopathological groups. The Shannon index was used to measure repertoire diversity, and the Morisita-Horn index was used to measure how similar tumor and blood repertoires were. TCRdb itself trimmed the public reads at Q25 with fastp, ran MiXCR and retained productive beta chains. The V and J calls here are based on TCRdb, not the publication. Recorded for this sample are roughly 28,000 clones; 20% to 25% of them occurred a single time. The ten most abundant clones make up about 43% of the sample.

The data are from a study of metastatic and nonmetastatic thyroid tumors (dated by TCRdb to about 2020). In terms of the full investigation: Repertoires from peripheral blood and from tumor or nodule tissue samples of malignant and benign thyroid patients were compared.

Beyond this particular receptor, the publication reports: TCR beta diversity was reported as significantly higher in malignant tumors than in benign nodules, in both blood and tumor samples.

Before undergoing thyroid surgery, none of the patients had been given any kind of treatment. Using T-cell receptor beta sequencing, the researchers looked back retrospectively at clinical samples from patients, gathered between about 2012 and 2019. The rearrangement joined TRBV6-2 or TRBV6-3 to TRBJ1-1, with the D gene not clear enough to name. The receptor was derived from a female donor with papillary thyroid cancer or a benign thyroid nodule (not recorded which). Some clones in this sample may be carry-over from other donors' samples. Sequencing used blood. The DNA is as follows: TGTGCCAGCAGTTACCATAAGAACACTGAAGCTTTCTTT. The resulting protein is CASSYHKNTEAFF.